The source of this T cell receptor beta chain is a study of beta chain features in type 1 diabetes. V dropped 8 bases and J dropped 0 bases, with 8 bases sitting between them. The CDR3 sequence is 12 residues long. Per germline, CDR1 MDHEN and CDR2 SYDVKM. Sequencing targeted expressed TCRB transcripts, as all isolated RNA had been reverse transcribed. Sequenced by immunoSEQ multiplex PCR; TCRdb stores in-frame clones only, minus some. The table records about 900,000 clones, roughly a sixth of them present only once. V and J are TRBV28 and TRBJ2-7, with TRBD1 as a possible D gene (5 bases). This TCR was sampled from a young woman in good health. Sequenced material: naive CD4+ T cells from blood. CDR3 region: CASGANSYEQYF. In DNA form, the CDR3 reads TGTGCCAGCGGGGCTAACTCCTACGAGCAGTACTTC.